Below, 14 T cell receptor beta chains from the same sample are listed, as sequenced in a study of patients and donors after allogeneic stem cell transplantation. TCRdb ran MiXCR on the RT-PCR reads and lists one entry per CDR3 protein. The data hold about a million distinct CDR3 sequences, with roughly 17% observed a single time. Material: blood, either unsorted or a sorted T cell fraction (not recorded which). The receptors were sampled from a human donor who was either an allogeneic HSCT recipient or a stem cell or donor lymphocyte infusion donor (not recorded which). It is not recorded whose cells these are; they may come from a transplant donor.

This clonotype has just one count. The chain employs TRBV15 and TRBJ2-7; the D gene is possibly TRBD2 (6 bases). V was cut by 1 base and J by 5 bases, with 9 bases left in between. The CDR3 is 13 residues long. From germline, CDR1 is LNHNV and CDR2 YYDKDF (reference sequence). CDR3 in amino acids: CATSRVGGNEQYF. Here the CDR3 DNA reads TGTGCCACCAGCAGAGTGGGGGGTAACGAGCAGTACTTC.

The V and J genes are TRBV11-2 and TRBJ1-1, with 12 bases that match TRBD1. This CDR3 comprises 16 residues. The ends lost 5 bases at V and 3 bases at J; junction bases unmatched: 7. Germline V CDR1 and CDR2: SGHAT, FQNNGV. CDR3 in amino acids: CASSARDRGRYTEAFF. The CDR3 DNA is TGTGCCAGCAGCGCCCGGGACAGGGGGCGGTACACTGAAGCTTTCTTT.

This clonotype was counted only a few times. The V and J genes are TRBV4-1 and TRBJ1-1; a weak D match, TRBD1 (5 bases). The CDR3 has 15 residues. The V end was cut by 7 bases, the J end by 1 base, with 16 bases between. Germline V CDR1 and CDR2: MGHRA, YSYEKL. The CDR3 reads CASKILGRENTEAFF. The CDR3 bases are TGCGCCAGCAAGATCTTAGGCAGGGAGAACACTGAAGCTTTCTTT.

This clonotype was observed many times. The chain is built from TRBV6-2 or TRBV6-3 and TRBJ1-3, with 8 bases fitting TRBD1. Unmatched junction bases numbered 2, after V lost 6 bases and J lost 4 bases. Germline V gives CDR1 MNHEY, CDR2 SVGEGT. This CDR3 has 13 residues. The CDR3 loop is CASRTGDGNTIYF. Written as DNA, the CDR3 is TGTGCCAGCAGGACAGGGGACGGAAACACCATATATTTT.

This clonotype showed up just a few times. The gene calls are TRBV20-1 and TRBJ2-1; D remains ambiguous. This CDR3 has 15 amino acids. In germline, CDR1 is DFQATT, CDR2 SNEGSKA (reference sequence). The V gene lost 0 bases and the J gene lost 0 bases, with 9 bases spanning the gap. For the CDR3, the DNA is TGCAGTGCTAGAGAAGGCTCGAGCTCCTACAATGAGCAGTTCTTC. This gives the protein CSAREGSSSYNEQFF.

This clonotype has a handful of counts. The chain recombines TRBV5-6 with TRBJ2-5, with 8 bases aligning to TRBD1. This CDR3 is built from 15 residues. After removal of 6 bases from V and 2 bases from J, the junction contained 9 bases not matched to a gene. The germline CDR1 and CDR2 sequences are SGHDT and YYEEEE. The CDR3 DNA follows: TGTGCCAGCATCAAAACCGGGACAGGACAAGAGACCCAGTACTTC. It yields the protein CASIKTGTGQETQYF.

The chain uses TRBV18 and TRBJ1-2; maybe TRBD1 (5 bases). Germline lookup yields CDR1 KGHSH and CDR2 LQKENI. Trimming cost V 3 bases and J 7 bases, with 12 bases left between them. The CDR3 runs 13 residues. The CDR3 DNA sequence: TGTGCCAGCTCACCGACAGATTTGACTGGCTACACCTTC. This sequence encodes CASSPTDLTGYTF.

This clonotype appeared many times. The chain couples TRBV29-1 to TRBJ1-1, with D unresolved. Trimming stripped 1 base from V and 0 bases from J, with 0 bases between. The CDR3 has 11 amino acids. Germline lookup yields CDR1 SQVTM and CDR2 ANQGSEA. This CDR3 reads CSVEVNTEAFF. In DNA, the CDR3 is TGCAGCGTTGAAGTGAACACTGAAGCTTTCTTT.

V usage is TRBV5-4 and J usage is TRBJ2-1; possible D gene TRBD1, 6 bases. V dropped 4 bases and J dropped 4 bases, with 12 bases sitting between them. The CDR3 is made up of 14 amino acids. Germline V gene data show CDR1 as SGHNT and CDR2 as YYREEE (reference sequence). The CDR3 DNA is TGTGCCAGCAGCGTCGGGGACAAATACAATGAGCAGTTCTTC. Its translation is CASSVGDKYNEQFF.

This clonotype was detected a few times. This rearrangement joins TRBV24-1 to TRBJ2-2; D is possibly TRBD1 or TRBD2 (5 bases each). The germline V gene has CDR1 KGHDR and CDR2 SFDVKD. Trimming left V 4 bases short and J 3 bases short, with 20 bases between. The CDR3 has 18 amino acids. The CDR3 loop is CATSDRRRMRGYTGELFF. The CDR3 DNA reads TGTGCCACCAGTGACCGGCGACGGATGAGGGGCTACACCGGGGAGCTGTTTTTT.

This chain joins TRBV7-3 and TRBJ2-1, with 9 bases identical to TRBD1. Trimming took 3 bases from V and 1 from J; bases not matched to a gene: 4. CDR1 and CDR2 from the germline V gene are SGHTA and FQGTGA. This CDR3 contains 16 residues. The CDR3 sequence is CASSFDRGFSYNEQFF. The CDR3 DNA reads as TGTGCCAGCAGCTTCGACAGGGGGTTTTCCTACAATGAGCAGTTCTTC. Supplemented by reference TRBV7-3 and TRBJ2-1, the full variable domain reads GAGVSQTPSNKVTEKGKYVELRCDPISGHTALYWYRQSLGQGPEFLIYFQGTGAADDSGLPNDRFFAVRPEGSVSTLKIQRTERGDSAVYLCASSFDRGFSYNEQFFGPGTRLTVL.

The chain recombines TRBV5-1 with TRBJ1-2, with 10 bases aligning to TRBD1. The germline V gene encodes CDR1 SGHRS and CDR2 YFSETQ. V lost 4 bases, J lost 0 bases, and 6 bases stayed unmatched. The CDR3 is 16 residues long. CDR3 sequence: CASSPGQGRANYGYTF. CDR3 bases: TGCGCCAGCAGCCCGGGACAGGGGAGGGCTAACTATGGCTACACCTTC. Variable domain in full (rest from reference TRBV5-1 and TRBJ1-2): KAGVTQTPRYLIKTRGQQVTLSCSPISGHRSVSWYQQTPGQGLQFLFEYFSETQRNKGNFPGRFSGRQFSNSRSEMNVSTLELGDSALYLCASSPGQGRANYGYTFGSGTRLTVV.

CDR3 sequence reads: CASSLGPRDQQPQHF. The CDR3 bases are TGTGCCAGCAGTTTAGGTCCGAGGGACCAACAGCCCCAGCATTTT. The rearrangement links TRBV12-3 or TRBV12-4 to TRBJ1-5; tentative D call: TRBD1 (5 bases). Trimming pared 1 base from V and 7 bases from J, leaving 14 bases between. This CDR3 contains 15 residues.

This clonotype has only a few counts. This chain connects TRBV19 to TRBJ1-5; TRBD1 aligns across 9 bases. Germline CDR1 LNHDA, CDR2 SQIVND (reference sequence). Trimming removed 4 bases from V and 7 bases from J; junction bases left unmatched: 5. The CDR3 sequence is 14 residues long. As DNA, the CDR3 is TGTGCCAGTAGTAGGACAGGGGTTGGGCAGCCCCAGCATTTT. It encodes CASSRTGVGQPQHF.